The rows below give T cell receptor beta chains drawn from one sample of a study of cytomegalovirus exposure and HLA in healthy donors. Produced via immunoSEQ multiplex PCR; TCRdb's table is partial and in-frame only. The table has 150,000 to 200,000 clones, roughly 80% seen once. Input material: PBMCs. These receptors were obtained from a male donor in good health and CMV-seronegative. CDR3s include the opening cysteine and the closing phenylalanine or tryptophan. Each record gives: J gene, V gene, D gene, clone size, CDR3 DNA, CDR3 protein. The D gene is left open where the match is weak. The size field is filled for only some rows; it gives once, few, many or a size class.

TRBJ1-1	TRBV14	.	.	TGTGCCAGCAGCCAAGTTCGAGGGATGGGAGCTTTCTTT	CASSQVRGMGAFF
TRBJ2-3	TRBV27	TRBD2	.	TGTGCCAGCAGCTCCCCGGTAGCGGGAGGGCCAGATACGCAGTATTTT	CASSSPVAGGPDTQYF
TRBJ1-4	TRBV28	.	.	TGTGCCAGCAGTTTACCCCAAAATGAAAAACTGTTTTTT	CASSLPQNEKLFF
TRBJ1-1	TRBV29-1	.	few	TGCAGCGTTGAAGAGCAGTGGGGAGGGACTGAAGCTTTCTTT	CSVEEQWGGTEAFF
TRBJ2-6	TRBV19	.	.	TGTGCCAGTAGTGTCGCTGGGGCCAACGTCCTGACTTTC	CASSVAGANVLTF
TRBJ2-5	TRBV7-9	TRBD2	.	TGTGCCAGCAGCGAAACCACCCGGACTAGCGGGGAGACCCAGTACTTC	CASSETTRTSGETQYF
TRBJ2-3	TRBV9	TRBD1	.	TGTGCCAGCAGCGTAGCTGGGACAGGGGGCAGAGATACGCAGTATTTT	CASSVAGTGGRDTQYF
TRBJ2-6	TRBV30	.	.	TGTGCCTGGAGTGTAACGCGATTGGGGGCCAACGTCCTGACTTTC	CAWSVTRLGANVLTF
TRBJ1-4	TRBV4-2	.	.	TGTGCCAGCAGCCAATTGGCAGGATCCGAAAAACTGTTTTTT	CASSQLAGSEKLFF
TRBJ2-5	TRBV7-6	TRBD2	.	TGTGCCAGCAGCCCGCCGGGACTAGTCGGTGAGACCCAGTACTTC	CASSPPGLVGETQYF
TRBJ2-7	TRBV9	TRBD2	.	TGTGCCAGCAGCCCGGGGCTAGCGGGGGGCGACGAGCAGTACTTC	CASSPGLAGGDEQYF
TRBJ2-7	TRBV13	TRBD1	few	TGTGCCAGCACCTTTATCGACAGGGCCTACGAGCAGTACTTC	CASTFIDRAYEQYF
TRBJ1-2	TRBV7-9	TRBD1	.	TGTGCCAGCAGCGGAGAACAGGGGTATGGCTACACCTTC	CASSGEQGYGYTF
TRBJ1-4	TRBV7-3	.	.	TGTGCCAGCAGCCCGTCTGTCGGGGGGTCTAATGAAAAACTGTTTTTT	CASSPSVGGSNEKLFF
TRBJ2-7	TRBV7-2	TRBD2	.	TGTGCCAGCAGCTGGGGACTAGCCAGCTACGAGCAGTACTTC	CASSWGLASYEQYF
TRBJ1-1	TRBV28	.	.	TGTGCCAGCAGTTTACAGGGCCCGAACACTGAAGCTTTCTTT	CASSLQGPNTEAFF
TRBJ1-4	TRBV7-2	TRBD1	.	TGTGCCAGCAGCCGGGACAGTACTAATGAAAAACTGTTTTTT	CASSRDSTNEKLFF
TRBJ2-2	TRBV6-4	.	.	TGTGCCAGCAGTGACTCTAGCACCGGGGAGCTGTTTTTT	CASSDSSTGELFF
TRBJ1-1	TRBV6-5	TRBD1	.	TGTGCCAGCAGCCACAGGGGGCGGATGAACACTGAAGCTTTCTTT	CASSHRGRMNTEAFF
TRBJ1-1	TRBV20-1	.	few	TGCAGTGCTAGAGTAAACACTGAAGCTTTCTTT	CSARVNTEAFF
TRBJ1-5	TRBV10-2	TRBD1	few	TGCGCCAGCAGTCTGGACAGGGGTCCCAATCAGCCCCAGCATTTT	CASSLDRGPNQPQHF
TRBJ1-2	TRBV19	.	.	TGTGCCAGTAGTATAGAAACAGGGCCTCACTATGGCTACACCTTC	CASSIETGPHYGYTF
TRBJ1-1	TRBV7-9	.	.	TGTGCCAGCAGCTTAGAGGGGCTGATGGGAGCTTTCTTT	CASSLEGLMGAFF
TRBJ1-6	TRBV7-2	.	.	TGTGCCAGCAGCTTAGCTCACGGCTATAATTCACCCCTCCACTTT	CASSLAHGYNSPLHF
TRBJ2-7	TRBV19	.	.	TGTGCCAGTAGTATAGATCTTACTAGAGACGAGCAGTACTTC	CASSIDLTRDEQYF
TRBJ1-6	TRBV30	.	few	TGTGCCTGGAGCAGGGACTCCAATAATTCACCCCTCCACTTT	CAWSRDSNNSPLHF
TRBJ1-5	TRBV6-4	TRBD1	.	TGTGCCAGCAGTGAAAAGACAGGGGGGGATCAGCCCCAGCATTTT	CASSEKTGGDQPQHF
TRBJ2-1	TRBV27	TRBD1	.	TGTGCCAGCAGTTTCACGGGACAGAGCTACAATGAGCAGTTCTTC	CASSFTGQSYNEQFF
TRBJ2-3	TRBV7-3	TRBD2	.	TGTGCCAGCAGCCCCATAGCGGGGGCTGCCACAGATACGCAGTATTTT	CASSPIAGAATDTQYF
TRBJ2-6	TRBV30	.	.	TGTGCCAGACTGCAGGGCTCTGGGGCCAACGTCCTGACTTTC	CARLQGSGANVLTF